One T cell receptor (beta chain) is described in this entry. This CDR3 is built from 14 residues. V dropped 2 bases and J dropped 1; count of bases not matched to a gene: 1. Germline V gene sequence: CDR1 MDHEN, CDR2 SYDVKM. The source of the sample is a study of blood T cell repertoires in COVID-19. Study-level background: T cells, B-cell-depleted T cells, or PBMCs provided the cDNA or gDNA that served as material.

The repertoire was sequenced with immunoSEQ multiplex PCR; TCRdb's copy has only in-frame clones and lacks some. The profile shows 150,000 to 200,000 clones, more than 85% of them singletons. Sequencing was done on a sample of peripheral blood. The chain employs TRBV28 and TRBJ1-2; 7 bases line up with TRBD1. The receptor was derived from a woman older than 75 with COVID-19, enrolled during active disease. The CDR3 here is CASSLRDSNYGYTF. The CDR3 bases are TGTGCCAGCAGTTTACGGGACAGTAACTATGGCTACACCTTC.